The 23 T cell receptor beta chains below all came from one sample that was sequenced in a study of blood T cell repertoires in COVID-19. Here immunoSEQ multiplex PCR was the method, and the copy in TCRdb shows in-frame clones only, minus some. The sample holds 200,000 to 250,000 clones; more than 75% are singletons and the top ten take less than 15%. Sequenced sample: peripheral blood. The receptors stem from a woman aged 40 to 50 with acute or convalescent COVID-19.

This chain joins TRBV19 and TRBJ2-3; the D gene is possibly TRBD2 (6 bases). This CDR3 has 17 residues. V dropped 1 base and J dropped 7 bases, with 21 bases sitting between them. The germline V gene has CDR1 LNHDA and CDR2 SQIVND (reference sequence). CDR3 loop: CASSIAFRGGKAHTQYF. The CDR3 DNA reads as TGTGCCAGTAGTATAGCATTTCGTGGCGGGAAGGCACATACGCAGTATTTT.

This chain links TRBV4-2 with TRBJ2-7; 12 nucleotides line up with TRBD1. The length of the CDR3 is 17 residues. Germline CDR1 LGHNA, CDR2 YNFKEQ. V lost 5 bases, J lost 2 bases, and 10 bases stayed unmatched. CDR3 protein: CASSYSGTGGFTYEQYF. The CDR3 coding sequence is TGTGCCAGCAGCTACTCCGGGACAGGGGGCTTTACCTACGAGCAGTACTTC.

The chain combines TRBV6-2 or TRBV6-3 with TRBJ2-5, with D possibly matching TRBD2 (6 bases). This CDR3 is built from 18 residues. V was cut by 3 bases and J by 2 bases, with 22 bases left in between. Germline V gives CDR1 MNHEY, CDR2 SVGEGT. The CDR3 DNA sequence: TGTGCCAGCAGTTATGCGGGGCCAAGCGGAAACCTGCAAGAGACCCAGTACTTC. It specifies CASSYAGPSGNLQETQYF.

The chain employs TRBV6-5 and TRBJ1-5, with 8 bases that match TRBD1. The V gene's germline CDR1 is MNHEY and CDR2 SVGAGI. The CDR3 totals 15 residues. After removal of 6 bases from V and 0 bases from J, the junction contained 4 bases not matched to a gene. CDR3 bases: TGTGCCAGCAGCCCGGACAGGGCTAGCAATCAGCCCCAGCATTTT. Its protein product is CASSPDRASNQPQHF.

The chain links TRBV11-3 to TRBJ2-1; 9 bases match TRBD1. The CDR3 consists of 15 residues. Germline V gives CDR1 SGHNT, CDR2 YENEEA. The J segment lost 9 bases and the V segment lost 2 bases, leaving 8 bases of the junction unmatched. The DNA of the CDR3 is TGTGCCAGCAGCTTATTAGACAGGGGGGAAAGTGAGCAGTTCTTC. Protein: CASSLLDRGESEQFF. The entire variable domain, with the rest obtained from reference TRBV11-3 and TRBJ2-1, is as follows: EAGVVQSPRYKIIEKKQPVAFWCNPISGHNTLYWYLQNLGQGPELLIRYENEEAVDDSQLPKDRFSAERLKGVDSTLKIQPAELGDSAVYLCASSLLDRGESEQFFGPGTRLTVL.

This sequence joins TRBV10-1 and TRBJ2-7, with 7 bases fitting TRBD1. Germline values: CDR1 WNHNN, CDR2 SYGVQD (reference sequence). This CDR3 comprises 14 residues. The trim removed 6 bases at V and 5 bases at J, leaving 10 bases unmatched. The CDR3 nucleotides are TGCGCCAGCAGATCCGGGACAGACGCCCACGAGCAGTACTTC. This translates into CASRSGTDAHEQYF.

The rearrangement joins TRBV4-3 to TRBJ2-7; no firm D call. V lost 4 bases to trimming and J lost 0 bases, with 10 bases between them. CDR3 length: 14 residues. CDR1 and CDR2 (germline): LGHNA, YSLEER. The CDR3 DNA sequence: TGCGCCAGCAGCCGAGACTTAGTCTCCTACGAGCAGTACTTC. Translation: CASSRDLVSYEQYF.

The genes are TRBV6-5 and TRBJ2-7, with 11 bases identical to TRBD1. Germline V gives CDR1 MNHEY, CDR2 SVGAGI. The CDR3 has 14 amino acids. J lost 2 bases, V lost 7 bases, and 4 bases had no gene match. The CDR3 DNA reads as TGTGCCAGCAACAAGGGACAGGGGGCCTACGAGCAGTACTTC. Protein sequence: CASNKGQGAYEQYF.

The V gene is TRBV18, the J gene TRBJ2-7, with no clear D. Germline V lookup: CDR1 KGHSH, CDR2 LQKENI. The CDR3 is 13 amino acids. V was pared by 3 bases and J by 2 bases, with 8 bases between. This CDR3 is CASSPAGTYEQYF. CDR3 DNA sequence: TGTGCCAGCTCACCGGCAGGCACCTACGAGCAGTACTTC. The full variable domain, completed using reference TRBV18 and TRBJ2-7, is NAGVMQNPRHLVRRRGQEARLRCSPMKGHSHVYWYRQLPEEGLKFMVYLQKENIIDESGMPKERFSAEFPKEGPSILRIQQVVRGDSAAYFCASSPAGTYEQYFGPGTRLTVT.

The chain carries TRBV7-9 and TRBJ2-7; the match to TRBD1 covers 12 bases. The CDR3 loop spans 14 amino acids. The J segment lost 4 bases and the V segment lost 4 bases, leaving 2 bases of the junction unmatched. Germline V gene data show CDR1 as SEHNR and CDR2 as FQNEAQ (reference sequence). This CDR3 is CASSSGQGAYEQYF. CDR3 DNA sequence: TGTGCCAGCAGCTCGGGACAGGGGGCTTACGAGCAGTACTTC. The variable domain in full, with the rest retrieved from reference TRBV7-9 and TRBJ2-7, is DTGVSQNPRHKITKRGQNVTFRCDPISEHNRLYWYRQTLGQGPEFLTYFQNEAQLEKSRLLSDRFSAERPKGSFSTLEIQRTEQGDSAMYLCASSSGQGAYEQYFGPGTRLTVT.

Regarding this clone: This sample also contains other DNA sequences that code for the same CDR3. The CDR3 here is CASSSGYEQYF. The CDR3 coding sequence is TGTGCCAGCAGTAGCGGTTACGAGCAGTACTTC. V is TRBV12-3 or TRBV12-4 and J is TRBJ2-7; the D gene is possibly TRBD2 (5 bases). This CDR3 has 11 amino acids. The V end lost 5 bases, the J end lost 4 bases, and 6 bases lay between the germline ends.

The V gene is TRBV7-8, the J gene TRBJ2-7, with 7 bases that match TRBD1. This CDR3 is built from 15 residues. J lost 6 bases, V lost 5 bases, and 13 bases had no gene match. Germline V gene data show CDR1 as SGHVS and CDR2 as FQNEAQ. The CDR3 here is CASSPRATGLFEQYF. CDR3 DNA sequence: TGTGCCAGCAGCCCGCGAGCGACAGGGTTGTTCGAGCAGTACTTC. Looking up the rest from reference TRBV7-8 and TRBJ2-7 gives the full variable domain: GAGVSQSPRYKVAKRGQDVALRCDPISGHVSLFWYQQALGQGPEFLTYFQNEAQLDKSGLPSDRFFAERPEGSVSTLKIQRTQQEDSAVYLCASSPRATGLFEQYFGPGTRLTVT.

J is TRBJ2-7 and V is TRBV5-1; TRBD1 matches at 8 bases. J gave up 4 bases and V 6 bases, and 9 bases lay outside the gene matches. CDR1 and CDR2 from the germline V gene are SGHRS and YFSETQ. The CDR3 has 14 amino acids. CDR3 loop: CASKAGQGAYEQYF. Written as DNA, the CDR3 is TGCGCCAGCAAGGCAGGACAGGGCGCGTACGAGCAGTACTTC.

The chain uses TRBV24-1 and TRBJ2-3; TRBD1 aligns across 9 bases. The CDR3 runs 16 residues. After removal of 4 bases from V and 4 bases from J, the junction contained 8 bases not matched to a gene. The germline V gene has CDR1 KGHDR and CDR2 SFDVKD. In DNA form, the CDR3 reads TGTGCCACCAGTGACCGGGGACAGGGACCGGCAGATACGCAGTATTTT. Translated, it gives CATSDRGQGPADTQYF.

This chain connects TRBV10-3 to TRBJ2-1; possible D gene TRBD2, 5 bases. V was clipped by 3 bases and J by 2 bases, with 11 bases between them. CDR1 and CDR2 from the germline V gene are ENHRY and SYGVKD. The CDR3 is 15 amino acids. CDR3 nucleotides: TGTGCCATCAGTGAATCCGGGATTACCTACAATGAGCAGTTCTTC. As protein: CAISESGITYNEQFF.

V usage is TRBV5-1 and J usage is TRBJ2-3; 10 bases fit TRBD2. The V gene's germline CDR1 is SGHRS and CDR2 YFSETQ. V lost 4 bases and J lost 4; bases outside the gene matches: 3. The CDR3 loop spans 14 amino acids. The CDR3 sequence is CASSKAGGPDTQYF. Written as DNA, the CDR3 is TGCGCCAGCAGCAAAGCGGGGGGGCCAGATACGCAGTATTTT.

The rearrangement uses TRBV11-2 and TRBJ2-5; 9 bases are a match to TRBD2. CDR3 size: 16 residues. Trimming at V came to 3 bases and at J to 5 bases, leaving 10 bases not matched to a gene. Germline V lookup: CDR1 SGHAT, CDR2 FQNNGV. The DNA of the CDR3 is TGTGCCAGCAGCTTGTTGGGCGGGAGGGCCGGCGAGACCCAGTACTTC. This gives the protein CASSLLGGRAGETQYF. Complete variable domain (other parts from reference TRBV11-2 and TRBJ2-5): EAGVAQSPRYKIIEKRQSVAFWCNPISGHATLYWYQQILGQGPKLLIQFQNNGVVDDSQLPKDRFSAERLKGVDSTLKIQPAKLEDSAVYLCASSLLGGRAGETQYFGPGTRLLVL.

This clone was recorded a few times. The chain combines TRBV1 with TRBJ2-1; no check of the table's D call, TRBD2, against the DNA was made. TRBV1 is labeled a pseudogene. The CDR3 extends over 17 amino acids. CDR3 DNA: TGCACCAGCAGCCAGGATTTAGCGGGAGGGATCTACAATGAGCAGTTCTTC. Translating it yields CTSSQDLAGGIYNEQFF.

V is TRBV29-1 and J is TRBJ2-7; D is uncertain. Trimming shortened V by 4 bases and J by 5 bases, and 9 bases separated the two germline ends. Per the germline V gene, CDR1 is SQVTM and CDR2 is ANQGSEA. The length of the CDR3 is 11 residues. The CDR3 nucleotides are TGCAGCGTTGTCTTCCGCGACGAGCAGTACTTC. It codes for CSVVFRDEQYF.

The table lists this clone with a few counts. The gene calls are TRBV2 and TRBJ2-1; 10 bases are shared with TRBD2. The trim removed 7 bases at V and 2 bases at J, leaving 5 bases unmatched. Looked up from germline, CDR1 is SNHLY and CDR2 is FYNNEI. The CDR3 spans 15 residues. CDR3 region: CASMQREGPYNEQFF. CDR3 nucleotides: TGTGCCAGCATGCAGCGGGAGGGCCCCTACAATGAGCAGTTCTTC. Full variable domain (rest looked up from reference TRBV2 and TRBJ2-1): EPEVTQTPSHQVTQMGQEVILRCVPISNHLYFYWYRQILGQKVEFLVSFYNNEISEKSEIFDDQFSVERPDGSNFTLKIRSTKLEDSAMYFCASMQREGPYNEQFFGPGTRLTVL.

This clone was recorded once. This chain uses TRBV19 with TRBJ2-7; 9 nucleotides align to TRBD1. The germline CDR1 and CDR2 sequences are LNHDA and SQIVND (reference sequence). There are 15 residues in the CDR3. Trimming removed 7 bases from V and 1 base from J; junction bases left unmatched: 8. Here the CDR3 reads CASNSPGTGSYEQYF. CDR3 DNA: TGTGCCAGTAATAGCCCCGGGACAGGGTCCTACGAGCAGTACTTC. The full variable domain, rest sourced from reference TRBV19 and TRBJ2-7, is DGGITQSPKYLFRKEGQNVTLSCEQNLNHDAMYWYRQDPGQGLRLIYYSQIVNDFQKGDIAEGYSVSREKKESFPLTVTSAQKNPTAFYLCASNSPGTGSYEQYFGPGTRLTVT.

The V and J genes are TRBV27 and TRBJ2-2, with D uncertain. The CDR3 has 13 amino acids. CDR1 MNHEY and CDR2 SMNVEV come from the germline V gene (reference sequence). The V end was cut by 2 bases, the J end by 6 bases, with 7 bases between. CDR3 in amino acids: CASSLLGSGELFF. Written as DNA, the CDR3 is TGTGCCAGCAGTTTACTCGGGTCCGGGGAGCTGTTTTTT.

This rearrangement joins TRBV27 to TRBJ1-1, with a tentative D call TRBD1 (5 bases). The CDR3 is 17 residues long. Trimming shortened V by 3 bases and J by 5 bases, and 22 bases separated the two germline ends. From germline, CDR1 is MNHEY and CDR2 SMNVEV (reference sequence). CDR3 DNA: TGTGCCAGCAGTTTGACAGTCACATTCCGATTAGGGACTGAAGCTTTCTTT. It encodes CASSLTVTFRLGTEAFF.